The clone carrying this T cell receptor beta chain was observed a few times. Libraries for TCRalpha and TCRbeta carried sample barcodes and unique molecular identifiers via 5'RACE. TCRdb redid the calling of the 5' RACE reads with MiXCR, one entry per CDR3 protein. Of hundreds of thousands of distinct CDR3 sequences listed, roughly 23% were seen once; the top ten hold 9.5% to 15%. The data belong to a study of T-cell memory formation after mild COVID-19. Study context: For the most part, TCR clusters were specific to one donor.

With 5 bases clipped from V and 8 bases from J, the junction kept 1 base outside the gene matches. From germline, CDR1 is DFQATT and CDR2 SNEGSKA (reference sequence). The CDR3 covers 10 residues. This receptor was identified in an adult woman who had mild COVID-19 (a few samples of this study predate the infection). Cell type and time point are not known. Sequencing was carried out using PBMCs or a T cell subset sorted from them (not recorded which). The chain uses TRBV20-1 and TRBJ1-2; TRBD1 matches at 8 bases. CDR3 sequence: CSAPGGGYTF. Here the CDR3 DNA reads TGCAGTGCTCCAGGGGGCGGCTACACCTTC.